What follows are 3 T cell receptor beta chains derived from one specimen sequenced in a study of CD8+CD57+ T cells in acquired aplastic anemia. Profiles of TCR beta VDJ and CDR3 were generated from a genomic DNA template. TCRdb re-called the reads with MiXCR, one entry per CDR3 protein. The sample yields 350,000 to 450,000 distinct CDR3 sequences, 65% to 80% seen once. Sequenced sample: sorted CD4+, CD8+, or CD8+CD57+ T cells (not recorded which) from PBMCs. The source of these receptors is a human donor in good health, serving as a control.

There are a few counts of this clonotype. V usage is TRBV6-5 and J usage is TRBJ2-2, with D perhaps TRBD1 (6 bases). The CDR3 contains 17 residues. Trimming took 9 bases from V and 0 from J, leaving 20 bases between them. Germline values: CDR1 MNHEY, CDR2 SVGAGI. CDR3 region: CASDGATGPTNTGELFF. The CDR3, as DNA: TGTGCCAGTGACGGGGCGACAGGCCCGACGAACACCGGGGAGCTGTTTTTT.

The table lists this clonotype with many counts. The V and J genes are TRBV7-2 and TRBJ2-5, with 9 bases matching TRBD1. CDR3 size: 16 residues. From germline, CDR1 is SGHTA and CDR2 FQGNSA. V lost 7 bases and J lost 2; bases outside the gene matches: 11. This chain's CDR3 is CASTLPGQGNQETQYF. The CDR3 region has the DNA TGTGCCAGCACCCTACCGGGACAGGGTAATCAAGAGACCCAGTACTTC.

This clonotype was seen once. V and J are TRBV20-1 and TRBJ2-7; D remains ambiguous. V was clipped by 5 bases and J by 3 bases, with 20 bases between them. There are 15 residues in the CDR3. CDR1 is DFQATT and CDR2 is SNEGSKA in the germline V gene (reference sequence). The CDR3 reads CSAQTTDSHYYEQYF. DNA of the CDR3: TGCAGTGCTCAAACTACTGACTCCCATTACTACGAGCAGTACTTC.